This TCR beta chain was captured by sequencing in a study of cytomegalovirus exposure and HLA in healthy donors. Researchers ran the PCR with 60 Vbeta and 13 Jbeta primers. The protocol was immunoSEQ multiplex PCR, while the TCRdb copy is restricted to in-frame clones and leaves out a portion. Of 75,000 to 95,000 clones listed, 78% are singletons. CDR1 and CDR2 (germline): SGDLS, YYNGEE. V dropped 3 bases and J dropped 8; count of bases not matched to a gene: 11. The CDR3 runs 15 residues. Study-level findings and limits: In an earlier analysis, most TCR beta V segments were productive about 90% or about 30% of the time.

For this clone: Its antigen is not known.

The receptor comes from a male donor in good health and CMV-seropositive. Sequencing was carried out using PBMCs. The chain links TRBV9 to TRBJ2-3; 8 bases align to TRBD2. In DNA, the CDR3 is TGTGCCAGCAGCGCATTAGCGGGACCTTCCGGTACGCAGTATTTT. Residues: CASSALAGPSGTQYF.